The source of this T cell receptor beta chain is a study of cytomegalovirus exposure and HLA in healthy donors. Study-level points and caveats: A highly shared variant cluster was judged a likely technical artifact.

PCR primers comprised 60 Vbeta and 13 Jbeta primers. Measured with immunoSEQ multiplex PCR; TCRdb has only the in-frame clones, and not every one. Among 100,000 or so clones listed, roughly 70% were seen once. Between the trimmed V and J ends, which lost 0 bases and 6 bases, there was a span of 11 bases. The germline gives CDR1 MNHEY, CDR2 SVGAGI. CDR3 length: 15 amino acids. Only a few counts were recorded for this clone. Its antigen is not known. The sample taken for sequencing was PBMCs. This receptor was obtained from a woman between 18 and 29 years old in good health and CMV-seropositive. The chain uses TRBV6-5 and TRBJ2-2, with D uncertain. DNA for the CDR3: TGTGCCAGCAGTTACTCTTCTAGTAACCCCGGGGAGCTGTTTTTT. Translation: CASSYSSSNPGELFF.